This entry describes one TCR beta chain. The antigen is not known. The data are from a study of cytomegalovirus exposure and HLA in healthy donors. Points from the study as a whole: V- and J-gene trimming in TCR beta was tied to a missense DCLRE1C variant by an analysis performed later. A later analysis reported that several of the most significant clusters appeared to be linked to common viral pathogens, among them Epstein-Barr virus.

The V segment lost 4 bases and the J segment 9 bases; nucleotides outside the gene matches: 9. This CDR3 is built from 14 residues. Germline CDR1 reads SGHAT; CDR2 reads FQNNGV. The PCR was carried out with 60 Vbeta primers and 13 Jbeta primers. The assay was immunoSEQ multiplex PCR, and TCRdb's table has in-frame clones only and misses some. Among 150,000 to 190,000 clones listed, around 74% were seen once. The chain links TRBV11-2 to TRBJ2-7, with 10 bases that match TRBD1. The sample was PBMCs. The receptor's source is a man between 18 and 35 years old in good health and CMV-seronegative. The CDR3 loop is CASSWGQGFPSQYF. Written as DNA, the CDR3 is TGTGCCAGCAGCTGGGGACAGGGGTTCCCTTCGCAGTACTTC. The full variable domain, rest sourced from reference TRBV11-2 and TRBJ2-7, is EAGVAQSPRYKIIEKRQSVAFWCNPISGHATLYWYQQILGQGPKLLIQFQNNGVVDDSQLPKDRFSAERLKGVDSTLKIQPAKLEDSAVYLCASSWGQGFPSQYFGPGTRLTVT.